The 19 T cell receptor beta chains reported below all come from one sample, sequenced in a study of blood T cell repertoires in COVID-19 (dated by TCRdb to about 2020). The library was obtained by the immunoSEQ multiplex PCR assay. TCRdb holds this immuneACCESS table with in-frame rearrangements only. Some clones are missing; in checked studies, unresolved V genes explain under half, and the rest has no known cause. A total of 50,000 to 75,000 clones appear in this sample, 76% of them only once. Jointly, the top ten make up around 50% of the sample. Sequencing input: peripheral blood. Source of these receptors: a woman older than 75 with acute or convalescent COVID-19.

The chain carries TRBV6-6 and TRBJ2-7; D is perhaps TRBD2 (5 bases). The CDR3 extends over 13 amino acids. Germline-derived CDR1 and CDR2 are MNHNY and SVGAGI (reference sequence). Trimming stripped 8 bases from V and 0 bases from J, with 11 bases between. CDR3 coding DNA: TGTGCCAGCGGGGTAGCGTCCTCCTACGAGCAGTACTTC. As protein: CASGVASSYEQYF.

DNA of the CDR3: TGTGCCAGCAGTTTTGGACAGGGGGCATTTATCTATGGCTACACCTTC. Translation gives CASSFGQGAFIYGYTF. This chain uses TRBV28 with TRBJ1-2; 11 bases agree with TRBD1. CDR1 is MDHEN and CDR2 is SYDVKM in the germline V gene. Trimming removed 3 bases from V and 4 bases from J; junction bases left unmatched: 7. The CDR3 length is 16 residues.

Only a few counts were recorded for this clone. This sequence joins TRBV7-9 and TRBJ1-1; D is perhaps TRBD1 (6 bases). V gave up 1 base and J gave up 3 bases, with 15 bases separating them. Looked up from germline, CDR1 is SEHNR and CDR2 is FQNEAQ (reference sequence). The CDR3 has 16 residues. CDR3: CASSLVQGHWDTEAFF. The DNA for the CDR3 is TGTGCCAGCAGCTTAGTCCAGGGGCATTGGGACACTGAAGCTTTCTTT.

In DNA, the CDR3 is TGTGCCAGCAGCCGGTTGACGGGAGGTCGAGATGAGCAGTTCTTC. Encoded protein: CASSRLTGGRDEQFF. This rearrangement joins TRBV14 to TRBJ2-1, with 7 bases identical to TRBD2. There are 15 residues in the CDR3. The junction had 11 bases not matched to a gene; V was cut back by 4 bases and J by 8 bases. The V gene's germline CDR1 is SGHDN and CDR2 FVKESK.

The J gene is TRBJ2-5, the V gene TRBV18; 7 nucleotides agree with TRBD2. J lost 2 bases, V lost 6 bases, and 3 bases had no gene match. Germline lookup yields CDR1 KGHSH and CDR2 LQKENI. The CDR3 is 13 residues long. CDR3 bases: TGTGCCAGCTCTGACGGGGGGCAAGAGACCCAGTACTTC. Residues: CASSDGGQETQYF.

The V and J genes are TRBV3-1 (or the pseudogene TRBV3-2) and TRBJ1-3, with unresolved D. The CDR3 loop spans 16 amino acids. The V end was cut by 0 bases, the J end by 0 bases, with 9 bases between. Germline assignment: CDR1 LGHDT and CDR2 YNNKEL (reference sequence). In DNA, the CDR3 is TGTGCCAGCAGCCAAGACCCCCCGAGCTCTGGAAACACCATATATTTT. It codes for CASSQDPPSSGNTIYF.

The V and J genes are TRBV28 and TRBJ1-1, with 7 nucleotides matching TRBD1. Trimming removed 6 bases from V and 0 bases from J; junction bases left unmatched: 7. CDR1 and CDR2 (germline): MDHEN, SYDVKM. The CDR3 runs to 15 residues. The CDR3 coding sequence is TGTGCCAGCAGCTTCAGGGGGGTCATGAACACTGAAGCTTTCTTT. Its translation: CASSFRGVMNTEAFF.

V and J are TRBV28 and TRBJ2-4; tentative D call: TRBD2 (5 bases). The ends were cut back, 1 base at V and 0 bases at J, with 13 bases in the middle. Germline V gene sequence: CDR1 MDHEN, CDR2 SYDVKM. The CDR3 runs to 17 residues. CDR3 sequence reads: CASSLFGKAIAKNIQYF. For the CDR3, the DNA is TGTGCCAGCAGTTTATTCGGGAAGGCTATAGCCAAAAACATTCAGTACTTC.

V gene TRBV28 combines with J gene TRBJ1-2; 7 bases match TRBD1. Germline values: CDR1 MDHEN, CDR2 SYDVKM. V gave up 4 bases and J gave up 0 bases; unmatched junction bases: 2. The CDR3 has 14 residues. The CDR3 coding sequence is TGTGCCAGCAGTTGGGGACAGTCTAACTATGGCTACACCTTC. Its protein is CASSWGQSNYGYTF.

This sequence joins TRBV6-6 and TRBJ2-2; 7 bases fit TRBD1. Germline CDR1 reads MNHNY; CDR2 reads SVGAGI (reference sequence). This CDR3 is built from 15 residues. Losses at the gene ends were 4 bases for V and 0 bases for J; bases not matched to a gene: 2. The CDR3: CASSSGTANTGELFF. Here the CDR3 DNA reads TGTGCCAGCAGTTCGGGGACAGCGAACACCGGGGAGCTGTTTTTT.

The V and J genes are TRBV2 and TRBJ2-3, with 9 bases lining up with TRBD2. Trimming took 3 bases from V and 1 from J; bases not matched to a gene: 8. CDR3 length equals 17 residues. The germline CDR1 and CDR2 sequences are SNHLY and FYNNEI. This CDR3 is CASSDGLAGPRTDTQYF. The DNA for the CDR3 is TGTGCCAGCAGTGATGGTCTAGCGGGGCCTCGCACAGATACGCAGTATTTT. Together with reference TRBV2 and TRBJ2-3, the CDR3 gives the full variable domain: EPEVTQTPSHQVTQMGQEVILRCVPISNHLYFYWYRQILGQKVEFLVSFYNNEISEKSEIFDDQFSVERPDGSNFTLKIRSTKLEDSAMYFCASSDGLAGPRTDTQYFGPGTRLTVL.

The chain employs TRBV6-5 and TRBJ1-5, with D tentatively TRBD1 (5 bases). V was trimmed by 5 bases and J by 3 bases, leaving 14 bases between them. This CDR3 is 15 amino acids long. Germline V gives CDR1 MNHEY, CDR2 SVGAGI. The DNA of the CDR3 is TGTGCCAGCAGTCGAACGGGGGGAAACAATCAGCCCCAGCATTTT. This gives the protein CASSRTGGNNQPQHF.

This chain uses TRBV6-6 with TRBJ2-2; TRBD2 matches at 8 bases. The CDR3 runs to 15 residues. Losses at the gene ends were 10 bases for V and 10 bases for J; bases not matched to a gene: 17. From germline, CDR1 is MNHNY and CDR2 SVGAGI (reference sequence). CDR3 sequence (DNA): TGTGCCACCCGGGAGGGCCCCACAACGCCGAAGGAGCTGTTTTTT. Translating it yields CATREGPTTPKELFF.

This clone was seen a few times. The CDR3 DNA reads as TGTGCCAGCAGCAGTAGCGGGAGGGCCTACAATGAGCAGTTCTTC. Amino acid sequence: CASSSSGRAYNEQFF. The chain uses TRBV4-2 and TRBJ2-1; 11 nucleotides match TRBD2. The ends lost 5 bases at V and 2 bases at J; junction bases unmatched: 2. Germline V gives CDR1 LGHNA, CDR2 YNFKEQ. The CDR3 has 15 amino acids.

The chain recombines TRBV30 with TRBJ1-1; the D is unclear. Trimming took off 2 bases at V and 0 bases at J, with 13 bases between the two ends. CDR1 GTSNPN and CDR2 SVGIG come from the germline V gene (reference sequence). The CDR3 runs to 15 residues. This chain's CDR3 is CAWSLARNMNTEAFF. The CDR3 DNA follows: TGTGCCTGGAGTTTGGCCAGAAACATGAACACTGAAGCTTTCTTT. The full variable domain, with the rest looked up from reference TRBV30 and TRBJ1-1, is SQTIHQWPATLVQPVGSPLSLECTVEGTSNPNLYWYRQAAGRGLQLLFYSVGIGQISSEVPQNLSASRPQDRQFILSSKKLLLSDSGFYLCAWSLARNMNTEAFFGQGTRLTVV.

The V gene is TRBV2, the J gene TRBJ1-2, with D uncertain. Germline loops: CDR1 SNHLY, CDR2 FYNNEI. V lost 3 bases and J lost 5, with 7 bases in between. The CDR3 consists of 12 residues. For the CDR3, the DNA is TGTGCCAGCAGTGAGGCTAGTTATGGCTACACCTTC. Translating it yields CASSEASYGYTF.

This clone was observed a handful of times. The gene calls are TRBV6-6 and TRBJ2-7, with TRBD1 as a possible D gene (6 bases). The ends were cut back, 4 bases at V and 2 bases at J, with 9 bases in the middle. This CDR3 has 13 amino acids. The germline CDR1 and CDR2 sequences are MNHNY and SVGAGI (reference sequence). The chain's CDR3 is CASSLRTAYEQYF. The CDR3 DNA reads as TGTGCCAGCAGTTTACGGACAGCCTACGAGCAGTACTTC.

This chain links TRBV12-3 or TRBV12-4 with TRBJ1-2, with D perhaps TRBD1 (5 bases). The CDR3 has 12 amino acids. Trimming stripped 2 bases from V and 4 bases from J, with 5 bases between. The CDR3 sequence is CASSLQGYGYTF. Written as DNA, the CDR3 is TGTGCCAGCAGTTTACAGGGCTATGGCTACACCTTC.

The V and J genes are TRBV5-1 and TRBJ2-1; 10 bases map to TRBD2. The V gene end was trimmed by 1 base and the J gene end by 4 bases; junction bases not matched to a gene: 5. The CDR3 totals 16 residues. Looked up from germline, CDR1 is SGHRS and CDR2 is YFSETQ. CDR3 DNA: TGCGCCAGCAGCTTGCGCGCTAGCGGGAGTTACAATGAGCAGTTCTTC. It translates to CASSLRASGSYNEQFF.